These 29 T cell receptor beta chains originate from one sample sequenced in a study of control samples from healthy donors and cancer patients. Clones were read by immunoSEQ multiplex PCR, and TCRdb kept only the in-frame ones, dropping some. The sample lists approximately 100,000 clones; roughly 86% were seen once. The material sequenced was blood. Source of these receptors: a man aged 25-40 years in good health.

The genes are TRBV27 and TRBJ1-6; 9 nucleotides align to TRBD1. The J segment lost 10 bases and the V segment lost 5 bases, leaving 6 bases of the junction unmatched. Germline CDR1 MNHEY, CDR2 SMNVEV (reference sequence). This CDR3 spans 14 amino acids. CDR3: CASSPGQGLSPLHF. In nucleotides, the CDR3 is TGTGCCAGCAGTCCTGGACAGGGGCTATCACCCCTCCACTTT.

This rearrangement joins TRBV5-4 to TRBJ2-5; D remains unclear. This CDR3 is built from 14 residues. Germline CDR1 is SGHNT and CDR2 is YYREEE (reference sequence). V shed 0 bases and J shed 2 bases, with 8 bases lying between them. The CDR3 loop is CASSLASSQETQYF. CDR3 sequence (DNA): TGTGCCAGCAGCTTGGCCAGCTCACAAGAGACCCAGTACTTC.

This sequence joins TRBV4-1 and TRBJ1-4; D call uncertain. From germline, CDR1 is MGHRA and CDR2 YSYEKL. The CDR3 length is 15 residues. Deletions cut 2 bases from V and 5 bases from J, with 12 bases between. CDR3 bases: TGCGCCAGCAGCCAACGAGGCCAGCCGAATGAAAAACTGTTTTTT. Translated, it gives CASSQRGQPNEKLFF.

This clone was seen a single time. The V and J genes are TRBV7-9 and TRBJ2-5; 8 bases line up with TRBD1. V dropped 4 bases and J dropped 2; count of bases not matched to a gene: 6. The CDR3 has 15 residues. In germline, CDR1 is SEHNR, CDR2 FQNEAQ (reference sequence). CDR3 DNA sequence: TGTGCCAGCAGCTCTCACGGACAGGGACAAGAGACCCAGTACTTC. Its protein is CASSSHGQGQETQYF.

The chain couples TRBV7-9 to TRBJ1-2; 8 nucleotides align to TRBD1. The germline V gene has CDR1 SEHNR and CDR2 FQNEAQ (reference sequence). J lost 0 bases, V lost 5 bases, and 14 bases had no gene match. CDR3 size: 18 residues. CDR3 bases: TGTGCCAGCAGCAAAGGACAGGGTGAGACCCTAGCTAACTATGGCTACACCTTC. It translates to CASSKGQGETLANYGYTF.

This chain links TRBV28 with TRBJ1-1; D unclear. Trimming cost V 4 bases and J 4 bases, with 10 bases left between them. The CDR3 sequence is 13 residues long. Germline lookup yields CDR1 MDHEN and CDR2 SYDVKM. The CDR3 region has the DNA TGTGCCAGCAGTTCACCCCACAGCACTGAAGCTTTCTTT. Translated: CASSSPHSTEAFF.

The J gene is TRBJ1-5, the V gene TRBV7-8; unclear D gene. The V end was cut by 0 bases, the J end by 6 bases, with 18 bases between. CDR1 is SGHVS and CDR2 is FQNEAQ in the germline V gene. The CDR3 totals 17 residues. The CDR3 loop is CASSLAIRQKAGQPQHF. The CDR3, as DNA: TGTGCCAGCAGCTTAGCGATCCGGCAGAAGGCAGGTCAGCCCCAGCATTTT.

V usage is TRBV19 and J usage is TRBJ2-3, with 12 bases matching TRBD2. The CDR3 totals 20 residues. Germline trimming cut 3 bases from V and 2 bases from J; bases unmatched to any gene: 15. CDR1 LNHDA and CDR2 SQIVND come from the germline V gene (reference sequence). CDR3 nucleotide sequence: TGTGCCAGTAGTATGAGCCATCCCCCGAGGACTAGCGGGGCCACAGATACGCAGTATTTT. Translated, it gives CASSMSHPPRTSGATDTQYF.

This clone was seen only a few times. This chain links TRBV15 with TRBJ1-5, with 8 bases matching TRBD1. The CDR3 is made up of 15 amino acids. Losses at the gene ends were 0 bases for V and 6 bases for J; bases not matched to a gene: 4. Germline V gene data show CDR1 as LNHNV and CDR2 as YYDKDF (reference sequence). CDR3 in DNA: TGTGCCACCAGCAGAGACAGGGGGCCTCCTCAGCCCCAGCATTTT. Amino acid sequence: CATSRDRGPPQPQHF.

This chain connects TRBV19 to TRBJ1-6; unclear D gene. The CDR3 covers 15 residues. Trimming cost V 1 base and J 10 bases, with 14 bases left between them. CDR1 and CDR2 (germline): LNHDA, SQIVND (reference sequence). CDR3 sequence (DNA): TGTGCCAGTAGTATAGGGACGGATCGGAGATCACCCCTCCACTTT. This codes for CASSIGTDRRSPLHF.

The chain uses TRBV6-5 and TRBJ2-7, with TRBD1 matching over 10 bases. The germline V gene encodes CDR1 MNHEY and CDR2 SVGAGI. This CDR3 region has 14 residues. V shed 8 bases, J shed 6 bases, and the junction held 10 bases outside the gene matches. The CDR3 DNA reads TGTGCCAGCGGACACGGGACAGGGGCGTCCGAGCAGTACGTC. Translated, it gives CASGHGTGASEQYV.

This clone was counted a single time. This sequence joins TRBV10-3 and TRBJ1-3, with D unresolved. CDR1 and CDR2 (germline): ENHRY, SYGVKD. This CDR3 is built from 12 residues. V was cut by 3 bases and J by 8 bases, with 8 bases left in between. The CDR3 DNA reads as TGTGCCATCAGTGACGGCCAGGACACCATATATTTT. Residues: CAISDGQDTIYF.

The chain uses TRBV29-1 and TRBJ2-5, with TRBD2 identical over 7 bases. The CDR3 has 13 residues. The trim removed 7 bases at V and 4 bases at J, leaving 9 bases unmatched. The V gene's germline CDR1 is SQVTM and CDR2 ANQGSEA. For the CDR3, the DNA is TGCAGCGGCCGGGGACTATGGGGAGAGACCCAGTACTTC. Residues: CSGRGLWGETQYF.

The chain uses TRBV5-1 and TRBJ2-7, with 10 bases fitting TRBD1. The CDR3 has 15 residues. J gave up 2 bases and V 3 bases, and 5 bases lay outside the gene matches. CDR1 SGHRS and CDR2 YFSETQ come from the germline V gene. For the CDR3, the DNA is TGCGCCAGCAGCTGGACCGGGACAGGGGCCTACGAGCAGTACTTC. It encodes CASSWTGTGAYEQYF.

Regarding this clone: The identical CDR3 is also encoded by other nucleotide sequences in the sample. The chain joins TRBV7-2 to TRBJ2-3; D gene unclear. The CDR3 runs 11 residues. V dropped 5 bases and J dropped 2 bases, with 2 bases sitting between them. Germline CDR1 reads SGHTA; CDR2 reads FQGNSA. This chain's CDR3 is CASSLTDTQYF. In DNA form, the CDR3 reads TGTGCCAGCAGCCTCACAGATACGCAGTATTTT.

The chain uses TRBV12-5 and TRBJ1-1; 7 positions match TRBD1. The germline gives CDR1 LGHNT, CDR2 FRNRAP. The ends lost 6 bases at V and 7 bases at J; junction bases unmatched: 5. This CDR3 has 12 residues. The CDR3: CASGLSGGEAFF. CDR3 nucleotide sequence: TGTGCTAGTGGGCTCTCAGGGGGTGAAGCTTTCTTT.

This sequence joins TRBV7-2 and TRBJ2-3, with D unresolved. Germline CDR1 and CDR2: SGHTA and FQGNSA. Trimming took 5 bases from V and 2 from J, leaving 5 bases between them. CDR3 length: 12 amino acids. This CDR3 reads CASSAYTDTQYF. The CDR3 DNA reads as TGTGCCAGCAGCGCGTACACAGATACGCAGTATTTT.

The CDR3 region has the DNA TGTGCCAGTAGTATGAAAGTCTTCTATGGCTACACCTTC. The encoded protein is CASSMKVFYGYTF. The chain has TRBV19 and TRBJ1-2; D is undetermined. Germline V lookup: CDR1 LNHDA, CDR2 SQIVND (reference sequence). CDR3 length equals 13 residues. V lost 3 bases and J 4 bases, leaving 9 bases between the germline ends.

The chain employs TRBV29-1 and TRBJ1-1; the D is unclear. The V gene's germline CDR1 is SQVTM and CDR2 ANQGSEA. The CDR3 sequence is 12 residues long. Deletions cut 1 base from V and 0 bases from J, with 3 bases between. The CDR3 DNA reads TGCAGCGTTGAAGGGGTGAACACTGAAGCTTTCTTT. Amino acids: CSVEGVNTEAFF. Full variable domain (outside the CDR3, taken from reference TRBV29-1 and TRBJ1-1): SAVISQKPSRDICQRGTSLTIQCQVDSQVTMMFWYRQQPGQSLTLIATANQGSEATYESGFVIDKFPISRPNLTFSTLTVSNMSPEDSSIYLCSVEGVNTEAFFGQGTRLTVV.

The chain employs TRBV3-1 (or the pseudogene TRBV3-2) and TRBJ1-6; 9 bases are a match to TRBD1. V dropped 4 bases and J dropped 8; count of bases not matched to a gene: 3. Germline V CDR1 and CDR2: LGHDT, YNNKEL (reference sequence). This CDR3 comprises 14 residues. CDR3 nucleotides: TGTGCCAGCAGCCCCGGGACAGGGTATTCACCCCTCCACTTT. This gives the protein CASSPGTGYSPLHF.

This chain links TRBV13 with TRBJ2-7; 9 bases match TRBD1. V was clipped by 0 bases and J by 5 bases; unmatched bases: 5. Per the germline V gene, CDR1 is PRHDT and CDR2 is FYEKMQ (reference sequence). There are 15 residues in the CDR3. CDR3 loop: CASSLGGQGGDEQYF. CDR3 nucleotide sequence: TGTGCCAGCAGCTTAGGGGGACAGGGAGGCGACGAGCAGTACTTC.

V is TRBV23-1 and J is TRBJ2-5; D might be TRBD1 or TRBD2, each matching 6 bases. TRBV23-1 is treated as an ORF (open reading frame) with a function not yet certain. The length of the CDR3 is 13 residues. The ends were cut back, 2 bases at V and 4 bases at J, with 8 bases in the middle. CDR3 sequence (DNA): TGCGCCAGCAGTCAAGGGGGGCCAGAGACCCAGTACTTC. This codes for CASSQGGPETQYF.

This chain uses TRBV29-1 with TRBJ2-7, with D possibly being TRBD1 or TRBD2 (5 bases each). Germline V gene data show CDR1 as SQVTM and CDR2 as ANQGSEA. CDR3 size: 12 residues. V was pared by 7 bases and J by 1 base, with 11 bases between. CDR3 sequence (DNA): TGCAGCGCCGGGACGGATTCCTACGAGCAGTACTTC. Its protein is CSAGTDSYEQYF.

This sequence joins TRBV6-5 and TRBJ1-1; 9 bases agree with TRBD1. Losses at the gene ends were 4 bases for V and 11 bases for J; bases not matched to a gene: 8. The V gene's germline CDR1 is MNHEY and CDR2 SVGAGI. CDR3 size: 13 residues. The CDR3 is CASSFSTGTGAFF. CDR3 nucleotides: TGTGCCAGCAGTTTTAGTACCGGGACAGGGGCTTTCTTT.

This chain uses TRBV5-4 with TRBJ2-4; D is tentatively TRBD1 or TRBD2 (5 bases each). Trimming cost V 0 bases and J 4 bases, with 17 bases left between them. The CDR3 runs 17 residues. Germline CDR1 SGHNT, CDR2 YYREEE (reference sequence). CDR3 loop: CASSLAWQGEGKNIQYF. The CDR3, as DNA: TGTGCCAGCAGCTTGGCCTGGCAGGGAGAGGGGAAAAACATTCAGTACTTC.

The V call is TRBV24-1, the J call TRBJ1-5; 7 bases agree with TRBD1. Germline CDR1 KGHDR, CDR2 SFDVKD. The CDR3 consists of 14 residues. Unmatched junction bases numbered 4, after V lost 5 bases and J lost 4 bases. CDR3 residues: CATSARGFNQPQHF. CDR3 in DNA: TGTGCCACCAGTGCCAGGGGGTTTAATCAGCCCCAGCATTTT.

The rearrangement uses TRBV3-1 (or the pseudogene TRBV3-2) and TRBJ2-1; TRBD1 matches at 7 bases. Germline values: CDR1 LGHDT, CDR2 YNNKEL (reference sequence). The CDR3 totals 13 residues. With V trimmed by 4 bases and J by 6 bases, 3 bases remained unmatched. CDR3 amino acids: CASSPQGFNEQFF. The DNA for the CDR3 is TGTGCCAGCAGCCCACAGGGGTTCAATGAGCAGTTCTTC.

The V gene is TRBV6-5, the J gene TRBJ1-1; TRBD1 matches at 11 bases. The junction had 7 bases not matched to a gene; V was cut back by 6 bases and J by 4 bases. In germline, CDR1 is MNHEY, CDR2 SVGAGI. The CDR3 has 15 residues. CDR3 DNA sequence: TGTGCCAGCAGAGGACAGGGGGCGCGGTTCACTGAAGCTTTCTTT. Encoded protein: CASRGQGARFTEAFF.

CDR3 residues: CASSSSFNEQFF. The CDR3, as DNA: TGTGCCAGCAGCTCAAGCTTTAATGAGCAGTTCTTC. The V call is TRBV11-2, the J call TRBJ2-1, with D uncertain. The germline V and J ends were trimmed by 4 bases and 7 bases, with 8 bases remaining between them. Germline V gives CDR1 SGHAT, CDR2 FQNNGV. The length of the CDR3 is 12 residues.